The rows below give T cell receptor beta chains drawn from one sample of a study of PD-1 blockade in classical Hodgkin lymphoma. TCRdb keeps only in-frame clones here, not all; method: immunoSEQ multiplex PCR. The sample lists under 20,000 clones; around 83% were seen once. The sequenced sample was CD4+ T cells from blood. These receptor sequences come from a human donor with classical Hodgkin lymphoma. CDR3s include the opening cysteine and the closing phenylalanine or tryptophan. The order of the fields is V gene, J gene, CDR3 protein.

TRBV19,TRBJ2-1,CASSMGRASSYNEQFF
TRBV6-6,TRBJ1-2,CASSLKDGYGYTF
TRBV18,TRBJ2-4,CASSPSLGVAKNIQYF
TRBV27,TRBJ2-7,CASSLYIVGNLYEQYF
TRBV6-1,TRBJ1-5,CASRGTGSGNQPQHF
TRBV28,TRBJ2-7,CASSSRVLAGGSYEQYF
TRBV5-6,TRBJ1-4,CASSLTDSRGEKLFF
TRBV15,TRBJ1-5,CATSRDSDQPQHF
TRBV5-6,TRBJ2-7,CASSLATSGFNEQYF
TRBV6-5,TRBJ2-7,CASSLSAGVPYEQYF
TRBV18,TRBJ2-7,CASSPPYAGSPYEQYF
TRBV6-5,TRBJ2-7,CASSRDTIKIYEQYF
TRBV25-1,TRBJ2-3,CASSRGKDTQYF
TRBV7-3,TRBJ1-4,CASSLDLQTNEKLFF
TRBV5-1,TRBJ2-7,CASSSTYPSGGSSYEQYF
TRBV4-1,TRBJ2-1,CASSPGGLQYNEQFF
TRBV2,TRBJ2-3,CASVLDTQYF
TRBV6-5,TRBJ2-7,CASSNRAGSYEQYF
TRBV28,TRBJ1-3,CASSTGGSGNTIYF
TRBV28,TRBJ2-3,CASTLGSSLTDTQYF
TRBV28,TRBJ1-3,CASSLPGRNSGNTIYF
TRBV28,TRBJ1-4,CASSPHLGGLNEKLFF
TRBV7-9,TRBJ2-5,CASSLIGTEETQYF
TRBV18,TRBJ2-5,CASSPLPGTAKETQYF
TRBV9,TRBJ2-1,CASSVEDSRSEQFF
TRBV5-1,TRBJ2-7,CASSQEFVQDGEQYF
TRBV28,TRBJ1-4,CASSPQGPTNEKLFF